The next 2 T cell receptor beta chains were all read from a single sample in a study of OX40 agonist ivuxolimab in advanced cancers. Only in-frame clones appear in the TCRdb table, and some are missing; sequencing was by immunoSEQ multiplex PCR. The table records roughly 70,000 clones, around 90% of them present only once. The starting material was CD4+ or CD8+ T cells sorted from blood, obtained in a trial of the OX40 agonist ivuxolimab. The receptors derive from an adult with an advanced solid tumor such as melanoma, head and neck, liver or kidney cancer.

The rearrangement joins TRBV19 to TRBJ1-1, with D maybe TRBD1 (6 bases). In germline, CDR1 is LNHDA, CDR2 SQIVND (reference sequence). V shed 7 bases and J shed 1 base, with 16 bases lying between them. This CDR3 region has 15 residues. The CDR3 nucleotides read TGTGCCAGTACCCCACAGGGAGCCACGAACACTGAAGCTTTCTTT. As protein: CASTPQGATNTEAFF.

Notes on this clone: Other DNA sequences in this specimen translate into the identical CDR3. The gene calls are TRBV5-8 and TRBJ1-4; D unclear. V was pared by 1 base and J by 4 bases, with 5 bases between. CDR1 SGHTS and CDR2 YDEGEE come from the germline V gene. The CDR3 is 13 residues long. Written as DNA, the CDR3 is TGTGCCAGCAGCTTGAGGATTAATGAAAAACTGTTTTTT. It is translated as CASSLRINEKLFF.